Each of the 25 T cell receptor beta chains below was sequenced from the same sample in a study of tumor-infiltrating lymphocytes in primary liver carcinoma. The authors made TCR beta cDNA from roughly 480 ng total RNA with a constant-region primer. Slightly modified ARM-PCR with three nested multiplex PCR rounds yielded TCR beta libraries. A C-beta reverse primer and TRBV1-TRBV30 forward primers served in each of the first two PCR rounds, at roughly 10 cycles apiece. One entry per CDR3 protein, called by TCRdb with MiXCR from the multiplex PCR reads. This table holds 320,000 or so distinct CDR3 sequences, 65% found once. RNA isolated from unsorted whole blood supplied the blood RNA, with germline DNA also extracted. Sample: peripheral blood. The source of these receptors is a middle-aged man with primary liver carcinoma and hepatitis B virus infection.

The chain recombines TRBV6-2 or TRBV6-3 with TRBJ2-5, with D maybe TRBD1 (5 bases). V was cut by 2 bases and J by 2 bases, with 15 bases left in between. CDR3 length: 16 amino acids. Germline CDR1 MNHEY, CDR2 SVGEGT. The CDR3 sequence: CASSYVSGQTQETQYF. Written as DNA, the CDR3 is TGTGCCAGCAGTTACGTGTCAGGGCAAACACAAGAGACCCAGTACTTC.

By share, this clonotype counts as large (0.1 to 1%). V is TRBV11-1 and J is TRBJ2-7, with TRBD1 matching over 9 bases. V was clipped by 4 bases and J by 3 bases; unmatched bases: 4. This CDR3 has 14 residues. CDR1 is SGHAT, CDR2 FQDESV, per germline (reference sequence). The CDR3 sequence is CASSYSGQGYEQYF. The CDR3 nucleotides are TGTGCCAGCAGCTATTCGGGACAGGGCTACGAGCAGTACTTC.

Many counts were recorded for this clonotype. The V call is TRBV5-6, the J call TRBJ1-6; D not certain. Germline V lookup: CDR1 SGHDT, CDR2 YYEEEE. The length of the CDR3 is 15 residues. With 4 bases removed from V and 7 bases from J, the gap between germline ends came to 15 bases. CDR3 sequence (DNA): TGTGCCAGCAGCCCAAGGACTCCAGTGAATTCACCCCTCCACTTT. This translates into CASSPRTPVNSPLHF.

As regards this clonotype: This could be a read error, since a much larger clone is one nucleotide away. As the CDR3 is not closed by the conserved phenylalanine or tryptophan, this likely results from a read error. The chain is built from TRBV6-5 and TRBJ2-7; possibly TRBD2 for D (5 bases). Germline-derived CDR1 and CDR2 are MNHEY and SVGAGI. The V end lost 6 bases, the J end lost 2 bases, and 11 bases lay between the germline ends. This CDR3 spans 13 amino acids. CDR3 in amino acids: CASRSDGTYEQYC. CDR3 bases: TGTGCCAGCAGATCAGACGGGACCTACGAGCAGTACTGC.

For this clonotype: A junction end diverges from the germline sequence, so it may reflect a read error. V and J are TRBV28 and TRBJ2-1; 14 bases align to TRBD2. In germline, CDR1 is MDHEN, CDR2 SYDVKM. The CDR3 runs 16 residues. Here the CDR3 DNA reads TGTGCCAGCGGCGGACTAGCGGGAGGTCTTGTGGATGAACAGTTCTTC. This sequence encodes CASGGLAGGLVDEQFF.

The chain uses TRBV10-3 and TRBJ2-2; 12 bases agree with TRBD2. The CDR3 is made up of 18 amino acids. V lost 3 bases, J lost 0 bases, and 5 bases stayed unmatched. Germline V lookup: CDR1 ENHRY, CDR2 SYGVKD. As DNA, the CDR3 is TGTGCCATCAGTGACGGGACTAGCGGGCCGGCGAACACCGGGGAGCTGTTTTTT. Residues: CAISDGTSGPANTGELFF.

About this clonotype: Being one base from a much bigger clone, this may be a read error. The chain employs TRBV14 and TRBJ1-2; D is possibly TRBD1 (6 bases). The CDR3 has 11 residues. Germline CDR1 and CDR2: SGHDN and FVKESK. Trimming shortened V by 1 base and J by 10 bases, and 7 bases separated the two germline ends. CDR3 region: CASSQAGDYTF. As DNA, the CDR3 is TGTGCCAGCAGCCAAGCAGGGGACTACACCTTC.

Concerning this clonotype: A much more abundant neighbour one base away suggests this may be a read error. The CDR3 does not close with the conserved phenylalanine or tryptophan, likely indicating a read error. CDR3 protein: CASSPAGALRETQYL. Here the CDR3 DNA reads TGTGCCAGCAGTCCAGCAGGGGCTTTAAGGGAGACCCAGTACCTC. The chain uses TRBV12-3 or TRBV12-4 and TRBJ2-5; TRBD1 is a possible D gene (6 bases). CDR3 length: 15 amino acids. Trimming removed 5 bases at V and 5 bases at J, with 18 bases between.

This clonotype was picked up a small number of times. The J gene is TRBJ2-2, the V gene TRBV7-2; a weak D match, TRBD2 (6 bases). The CDR3 loop spans 15 amino acids. Deletions cut 3 bases from V and 5 bases from J, with 13 bases between. Per the germline V gene, CDR1 is SGHTA and CDR2 is FQGNSA. In DNA form, the CDR3 reads TGTGCCAGCAGCTTCCCCGGGGGAGGTACCGGGGAGCTGTTTTTT. Its translation: CASSFPGGGTGELFF.

This clonotype was seen only a few times. The V call is TRBV12-5, the J call TRBJ2-2; TRBD1 agrees at 8 bases. The V gene end was trimmed by 4 bases and the J gene end by 8 bases; junction bases not matched to a gene: 6. The V gene's germline CDR1 is LGHNT and CDR2 FRNRAP. This CDR3 has 14 amino acids. The CDR3 sequence: CASGSDRVSGELFF. The CDR3 DNA follows: TGTGCTAGTGGTTCGGACAGGGTGTCAGGGGAGCTGTTTTTT.

The CDR3 DNA sequence: TGCGCCAGCAGCGCGGGGGGTTTCTCTACCTACGAGCAGTACTTC. Its translation: CASSAGGFSTYEQYF. The chain joins TRBV5-1 to TRBJ2-7; 8 positions agree with TRBD2. CDR1 is SGHRS and CDR2 is YFSETQ in the germline V gene. The CDR3 loop spans 15 amino acids. V shed 4 bases and J 2 bases; nucleotides not matched to a gene: 8.

With regard to this clonotype: This clone may be a read error of a much larger clone one base away. This chain connects TRBV4-2 to TRBJ2-5, with 10 bases aligning to TRBD2. The CDR3 is made up of 16 amino acids. Germline loops: CDR1 LGHNA, CDR2 YNFKEQ. The CDR3 region is CAGSQDLAGARKTQYF. CDR3 nucleotide sequence: TGTGCCGGCAGCCAAGACCTAGCGGGAGCTAGGAAGACCCAGTACTTC.

Concerning this clonotype itself: A read error may explain this, as a much larger clone is one base away. Likely a read error: the CDR3 ends without its conserved phenylalanine or tryptophan. The V and J genes are TRBV6-5 and TRBJ1-2; 7 nucleotides match TRBD1. This CDR3 has 14 amino acids. The germline gives CDR1 MNHEY, CDR2 SVGAGI. V was pared by 7 bases and J by 8 bases, with 13 bases of the junction left unmatched. CDR3 loop: CASTSRGGGRGYTS. In DNA form, the CDR3 reads TGTGCCAGCACCTCGAGAGGGGGCGGAAGAGGCTACACCTCC.

The chain combines TRBV7-3 with TRBJ1-3, with no clear D. CDR3 length equals 11 residues. V lost 8 bases and J lost 4, with 6 bases in between. Germline V lookup: CDR1 SGHTA, CDR2 FQGTGA. CDR3 loop: CASGQGNTIYF. DNA for the CDR3: TGTGCCAGCGGGCAGGGAAACACCATATATTTT.

This clonotype was found a few times. This chain joins TRBV30 and TRBJ2-3, with D perhaps matching TRBD2 (5 bases). The CDR3 extends over 12 amino acids. V lost 5 bases and J lost 5, with 11 bases in between. Germline V gives CDR1 GTSNPN, CDR2 SVGIG (reference sequence). The CDR3 reads CAWGSTVDTQYF. In DNA, the CDR3 is TGTGCCTGGGGGAGTACGGTAGATACGCAGTATTTT.

The chain joins TRBV5-6 to TRBJ1-1, with TRBD1 matching 7 bases. This CDR3 is built from 17 residues. CDR1 is SGHDT, CDR2 YYEEEE, per germline. Germline trimming cut 2 bases from V and 0 bases from J; bases unmatched to any gene: 10. CDR3 residues: CASSFGAGGRLNTEAFF. DNA of the CDR3: TGTGCCAGCAGCTTTGGAGCAGGGGGACGTTTGAACACTGAAGCTTTCTTT.

This clonotype has more than one count but fewer than ten. A single base separates this from a much larger clone, so it may be a read error. The chain has TRBV6-6 and TRBJ1-5, with D possibly TRBD1 on 6 matching bases. Germline CDR1 reads MNHNY; CDR2 reads SVGAGI (reference sequence). The CDR3 contains 14 residues. In DNA, the CDR3 is TGTGCCAGCAATAAAGGGGGTAGCAATCAGCCCCAGCTTTTT. This gives the protein CASNKGGSNQPQLF.

This clonotype was detected a few times. The gene calls are TRBV28 and TRBJ2-7; D might be TRBD2 (6 bases). Germline V gene lookup returns CDR1 MDHEN and CDR2 SYDVKM. Trimming pared 3 bases from V and 9 bases from J, leaving 18 bases between. This CDR3 is built from 14 residues. CDR3 sequence (DNA): TGTGCCAGCAGTTTTCCCCTCGGAGGGCCCGGGCAGTACTTC. Translating it yields CASSFPLGGPGQYF.

This clonotype was found a few times. The V gene is TRBV24-1, the J gene TRBJ2-5, with D perhaps TRBD1 or TRBD2 (7 bases each). The CDR3 runs to 15 residues. CDR1 and CDR2 from the germline V gene are KGHDR and SFDVKD. Trimming took off 0 bases at V and 5 bases at J, with 12 bases between the two ends. This CDR3 is CATSDLGTAGETQYF. CDR3 coding DNA: TGTGCCACCAGTGATTTGGGGACAGCGGGGGAGACCCAGTACTTC.

Turning to this clonotype: A read error may produce the germline difference seen at one junction end. The chain is built from TRBV11-2 and TRBJ2-2, with 9 bases aligning to TRBD1. The CDR3 runs to 15 residues. Germline assignment: CDR1 SGHAT and CDR2 FQNNGV. In DNA form, the CDR3 reads TGTGCCAGGAGCACATACAGGGGGCCGAGCGGGGAACTGTTTTTT. It yields the protein CARSTYRGPSGELFF. Looking up the rest from reference TRBV11-2 and TRBJ2-2 gives the full variable domain: EAGVAQSPRYKIIEKRQSVAFWCNPISGHATLYWYQQILGQGPKLLIQFQNNGVVDDSQLPKDRFSAERLKGVDSTLKIQPAKLEDSAVYLCARSTYRGPSGELFFGEGSRLTVL.

J is TRBJ2-1 and V is TRBV11-2; 8 bases agree with TRBD1. CDR3 size: 14 residues. Trimming removed 6 bases from V and 7 bases from J; junction bases left unmatched: 8. Germline values: CDR1 SGHAT, CDR2 FQNNGV. The CDR3 region is CASSPMTGVNEQFF. The CDR3, as DNA: TGTGCCAGCAGTCCCATGACAGGGGTGAATGAGCAGTTCTTC.

Comments on this clonotype: This may be a read error: a much more frequent sequence differs by one nucleotide. The chain has TRBV4-3 and TRBJ1-5, with 7 bases fitting TRBD1. Germline V gene sequence: CDR1 LGHNA, CDR2 YSLEER. This CDR3 contains 15 residues. CDR3 in DNA: TGCGCCAGCAGCCATAACAGGGGAGGGAATCAGCCCCAGCGTTTT. Translation: CASSHNRGGNQPQRF.

This clonotype was found a few times. J is TRBJ2-1 and V is TRBV5-1, with D perhaps TRBD1 (5 bases). Germline-derived CDR1 and CDR2 are SGHRS and YFSETQ. The germline V and J ends were trimmed by 0 bases and 5 bases, with 9 bases remaining between them. This CDR3 is 14 amino acids long. The CDR3 sequence is CASSLDRSNNEQFF. CDR3 nucleotides: TGCGCCAGCAGCTTGGACAGGTCCAACAATGAGCAGTTCTTC.

A word on this clonotype: Just one base apart from a much larger clone, this may be a read error. This sequence joins TRBV10-3 and TRBJ2-1, with 7 bases lining up with TRBD2. The ends lost 3 bases at V and 6 bases at J; junction bases unmatched: 5. The CDR3 consists of 14 residues. The germline V gene has CDR1 ENHRY and CDR2 SYGVKD. The CDR3 spells CAISDLAVANEQFF. The CDR3 DNA sequence: TGTGCCATCAGTGACCTAGCGGTAGCCAATGAGCAGTTCTTC.

This clonotype was detected only once. The junction and the germline gene differ at one end; a read error may be behind it. The V and J genes are TRBV7-9 and TRBJ2-2, with 8 nucleotides matching TRBD2. The CDR3 is 15 residues long. CDR1 SEHNR and CDR2 FQNEAQ come from the germline V gene (reference sequence). The CDR3 spells CAISFQAGATGELFF. The CDR3 nucleotides are TGTGCCATCAGCTTTCAAGCGGGAGCCACCGGGGAGCTGTTTTTT.